Listed here are 26 T cell receptor beta chains from one sample, sequenced in a study of T cell repertoires in cytomegalovirus infection. No cognate antigen is known for these TCRs. TCRdb re-derived calls from the reads in MiXCR, one entry per CDR3 protein. The sample consists of roughly 120,000 distinct CDR3 sequences, about 28% of them appearing once. The sequenced sample was CD8+ T cells from cultured PBMCs, obtained from culture after CMV antigen stimulation. The source is a human donor in good health (CMV status not recorded). Some clones in this sample may be carry-over from other donors' samples.

This clonotype was observed a handful of times. V is TRBV9 and J is TRBJ1-6; perhaps TRBD1 as D (5 bases). The germline CDR1 and CDR2 sequences are SGDLS and YYNGEE. The CDR3 totals 17 residues. V gave up 3 bases and J gave up 0 bases, with 13 bases separating them. The CDR3 DNA is TGTGCCAGCAGCGGGGGGGGTCCGAGCTCCTATAATTCACCCCTCCACTTT. This translates into CASSGGGPSSYNSPLHF.

The chain has TRBV27 and TRBJ2-7, with TRBD1 matching over 9 bases. Losses at the gene ends were 8 bases for V and 4 bases for J; bases not matched to a gene: 15. CDR1 is MNHEY and CDR2 is SMNVEV in the germline V gene (reference sequence). The CDR3 runs to 16 residues. CDR3 coding DNA: TGTGCCAGCGCGGGTGGGACAGGGATGGGGGGATACGAGCAGTACTTC. Amino acids: CASAGGTGMGGYEQYF.

This chain links TRBV28 with TRBJ2-7; the D gene is possibly TRBD1 (5 bases). CDR1 and CDR2 from the germline V gene are MDHEN and SYDVKM. The V end was cut by 6 bases, the J end by 1 base, with 16 bases between. The CDR3 is 15 residues long. CDR3 bases: TGTGCCAGCAGCCTGACCCCAGGGAAATCCTACGAGCAGTACTTC. Translation: CASSLTPGKSYEQYF.

There are many counts of this clonotype. DNA of the CDR3: TGTGCCAGCAGACTGACAGGGGGCGCGGGAATCACTGAAGCTTTCTTT. Encoded protein: CASRLTGGAGITEAFF. The chain has TRBV28 and TRBJ1-1; 10 bases match TRBD1. Germline CDR1 reads MDHEN; CDR2 reads SYDVKM. CDR3 length: 16 residues. V shed 6 bases, J shed 4 bases, and the junction held 11 bases outside the gene matches.

This clonotype was detected only a few times. The gene calls are TRBV19 and TRBJ1-5; possible D gene TRBD1, 5 bases. Germline V gene sequence: CDR1 LNHDA, CDR2 SQIVND (reference sequence). The V gene lost 6 bases and the J gene lost 1 base, with 13 bases spanning the gap. This CDR3 is built from 15 residues. The CDR3 DNA follows: TGTGCCAGTAGGCTCCAGGGCAGGAGCAATCAGCCCCAGCATTTT. Translating gives CASRLQGRSNQPQHF.

The table lists this clonotype with many counts. This chain uses TRBV24-1 with TRBJ2-2, with D tentatively TRBD2 (7 bases). Germline V gene sequence: CDR1 KGHDR, CDR2 SFDVKD. V was pared by 0 bases and J by 4 bases, with 11 bases between. The CDR3 loop spans 16 amino acids. CDR3 coding DNA: TGTGCCACCAGTGATTTGTGGGGGGGCCGCACCGGGGAGCTGTTTTTT. Amino acid sequence: CATSDLWGGRTGELFF.

This clonotype has ten or more counts. The V call is TRBV7-2, the J call TRBJ2-7, with TRBD2 matching over 9 bases. CDR3 length equals 16 residues. The germline CDR1 and CDR2 sequences are SGHTA and FQGNSA. With V trimmed by 3 bases and J by 2 bases, 8 bases remained unmatched. The CDR3 loop reads CASSFPSGEAPYEQYF. The DNA of the CDR3 is TGTGCCAGCAGCTTTCCTAGCGGGGAGGCGCCCTACGAGCAGTACTTC.

The CDR3 region is CASSSDGNQPQHF. The CDR3 nucleotides read TGTGCCAGCAGTTCGGACGGCAATCAGCCCCAGCATTTT. The rearrangement uses TRBV6-6 and TRBJ1-5; D uncertain. V lost 4 bases and J 2 bases, leaving 6 bases between the germline ends. Germline CDR1 is MNHNY and CDR2 is SVGAGI (reference sequence). The CDR3 contains 13 residues.

This clonotype was detected a few times. The chain couples TRBV7-8 to TRBJ2-5; TRBD2 aligns across 14 bases. The germline CDR1 and CDR2 sequences are SGHVS and FQNEAQ. The CDR3 runs 18 residues. V lost 5 bases to trimming and J lost 1 base; unmatched junction nucleotides: 9. The CDR3 region is CASSLWTSGGFSQETQYF. In DNA, the CDR3 is TGTGCCAGCAGCCTTTGGACTAGCGGGGGGTTCTCCCAAGAGACCCAGTACTTC.

V gene TRBV4-1 combines with J gene TRBJ2-7; TRBD2 matches at 8 bases. V lost 4 bases and J lost 2; bases outside the gene matches: 4. Germline assignment: CDR1 MGHRA and CDR2 YSYEKL. The length of the CDR3 is 14 residues. In nucleotides, the CDR3 is TGCGCCAGCAGCCTGGGACTAGGTCCCTACGAGCAGTACTTC. Translation: CASSLGLGPYEQYF.

The chain couples TRBV6-1 to TRBJ2-7, with D perhaps TRBD1 or TRBD2 (6 bases each). The CDR3 spans 13 residues. CDR1 MNHNS and CDR2 SASEGT come from the germline V gene. V lost 6 bases, J lost 2 bases, and 11 bases lay in between. The DNA of the CDR3 is TGTGCCAGCAGCTCCGGGGGCCCCTACGAGCAGTACTTC. This sequence encodes CASSSGGPYEQYF.

This clonotype was counted a few times. DNA for the CDR3: TGTGCCAGCAGTGGACGACAGGGGGCGTATTTACGGGATCAGCCCCAGCATTTT. It specifies CASSGRQGAYLRDQPQHF. The chain joins TRBV6-1 to TRBJ1-5; 10 bases match TRBD1. Germline V gene sequence: CDR1 MNHNS, CDR2 SASEGT. V gave up 4 bases and J gave up 5 bases; unmatched junction bases: 14. The CDR3 is 18 residues long.

This clonotype was counted a few times. The V and J genes are TRBV11-3 and TRBJ2-1; either TRBD1 or TRBD2 may fit D (5 bases each). The V gene lost 4 bases and the J gene lost 7 bases, with 14 bases spanning the gap. CDR1 and CDR2 from the germline V gene are SGHNT and YENEEA. The CDR3 runs 14 residues. The DNA of the CDR3 is TGTGCCAGCAGCTCCCCGACTAAGGGGAATGAGCAGTTCTTC. It codes for CASSSPTKGNEQFF. The variable domain in full, completed from reference TRBV11-3 and TRBJ2-1, reads EAGVVQSPRYKIIEKKQPVAFWCNPISGHNTLYWYLQNLGQGPELLIRYENEEAVDDSQLPKDRFSAERLKGVDSTLKIQPAELGDSAVYLCASSSPTKGNEQFFGPGTRLTVL.

V usage is TRBV12-3 or TRBV12-4 and J usage is TRBJ2-3; D is unclear. This CDR3 is 13 amino acids long. The ends were cut back, 3 bases at V and 0 bases at J, with 4 bases in the middle. CDR3 loop: CASSFSSTDTQYF. CDR3 bases: TGTGCCAGCAGTTTCTCGAGCACAGATACGCAGTATTTT.

CDR3 coding DNA: TGTGCCAGCAGTTACTCGAACCGGGACAGGGCCTCACGAAGCTCCTACGAGCAGTACTTC. The encoded protein is CASSYSNRDRASRSSYEQYF. This chain joins TRBV6-6 and TRBJ2-7, with 9 nucleotides matching TRBD1. The V gene's germline CDR1 is MNHNY and CDR2 SVGAGI (reference sequence). Losses at the gene ends were 0 bases for V and 0 bases for J; bases not matched to a gene: 15. The CDR3 is 20 residues long.

The V call is TRBV6-6, the J call TRBJ2-3; 7 bases fit TRBD1. The CDR3 has 12 residues. The germline gives CDR1 MNHNY, CDR2 SVGAGI (reference sequence). Trimming removed 2 bases from V and 14 bases from J; junction bases left unmatched: 7. CDR3 region: CASSYPQGLRYF. The CDR3 region has the DNA TGTGCCAGCAGTTACCCACAGGGGCTCAGGTATTTT.

V and J are TRBV7-9 and TRBJ2-1; D might be TRBD2 (7 bases). V was cut by 3 bases and J by 0 bases, with 12 bases left in between. This CDR3 spans 16 amino acids. Germline values: CDR1 SEHNR, CDR2 FQNEAQ (reference sequence). The CDR3 sequence: CASSLRGRYSYNEQFF. DNA of the CDR3: TGTGCCAGCAGCTTGCGGGGGCGATACTCCTACAATGAGCAGTTCTTC.

The rearrangement links TRBV7-6 to TRBJ1-1, with D unclear. CDR1 is SGHVS, CDR2 FNYEAQ, per germline. The V end lost 8 bases, the J end lost 2 bases, and 6 bases lay between the germline ends. The CDR3 has 11 amino acids. The CDR3 loop is CASLDNTEAFF. CDR3 bases: TGTGCCAGCTTGGACAACACTGAAGCTTTCTTT.

The J gene is TRBJ2-1, the V gene TRBV7-9; D not certain. Germline CDR1 is SEHNR and CDR2 is FQNEAQ (reference sequence). The V end lost 2 bases, the J end lost 5 bases, and 7 bases lay between the germline ends. The CDR3 is 13 residues long. The DNA for the CDR3 is TGTGCCAGCAGCTTAAGCTACGACAATGAGCAGTTCTTC. Its translation is CASSLSYDNEQFF.

This clonotype was seen more than once but under ten times. The chain has TRBV29-1 and TRBJ2-2, with 7 bases that match TRBD1. Germline CDR1 and CDR2: SQVTM and ANQGSEA. The junction had 14 bases not matched to a gene; V was cut back by 4 bases and J by 3 bases. The CDR3 is 17 amino acids. The CDR3 nucleotides read TGCAGCGTTGTAGGGAGTAACAGGGGCTTGGACACCGGGGAGCTGTTTTTT. As protein: CSVVGSNRGLDTGELFF.

This clonotype was seen just once. The chain uses TRBV20-1 and TRBJ1-5; 8 bases match TRBD1. Per the germline V gene, CDR1 is DFQATT and CDR2 is SNEGSKA (reference sequence). The CDR3 consists of 15 residues. Trimming cost V 4 bases and J 2 bases; bases outside gene matches: 7. The CDR3 loop reads CSAKGLTGGNQPQHF. The CDR3 nucleotides are TGCAGTGCTAAGGGTTTGACAGGGGGCAATCAGCCCCAGCATTTT.

The chain carries TRBV7-7 and TRBJ2-5; a weak D match, TRBD1 (5 bases). The CDR3 has 15 amino acids. V was trimmed by 1 base and J by 1 base, leaving 10 bases between them. Germline assignment: CDR1 SSHAT and CDR2 FNYEAQ (reference sequence). The CDR3 region is CASSLDPTVQETQYF. CDR3 DNA sequence: TGTGCCAGCAGCTTAGATCCGACAGTCCAAGAGACCCAGTACTTC.

V usage is TRBV6-1 and J usage is TRBJ1-2; 8 bases fit TRBD1. In germline, CDR1 is MNHNS, CDR2 SASEGT. This CDR3 spans 13 amino acids. Trimming at V came to 5 bases and at J to 5 bases, leaving 4 bases not matched to a gene. The CDR3, as DNA: TGTGCCAGCAGTCCGGACAGGGCGTATGGCTACACCTTC. Translated, it gives CASSPDRAYGYTF.

The chain is built from TRBV28 and TRBJ2-1; 8 positions match TRBD2. This CDR3 is built from 14 residues. CDR1 and CDR2 (germline): MDHEN, SYDVKM. The V gene end was trimmed by 3 bases and the J gene end by 8 bases; junction bases not matched to a gene: 6. Here the CDR3 DNA reads TGTGCCAGCAGTTTTGTGGCGGGGGGCGATGAGCAGTTCTTC. Amino acid sequence: CASSFVAGGDEQFF.

The chain couples TRBV20-1 to TRBJ2-3, with 12 bases identical to TRBD2. The germline V gene has CDR1 DFQATT and CDR2 SNEGSKA (reference sequence). The J segment lost 3 bases and the V segment lost 3 bases, leaving 4 bases of the junction unmatched. The CDR3 is made up of 15 amino acids. As DNA, the CDR3 is TGCAGTGCTAGTGGACTAGCGGGGTTTACAGATACGCAGTATTTT. It yields the protein CSASGLAGFTDTQYF.

This clonotype was seen many times. This rearrangement joins TRBV7-2 to TRBJ2-4; D remains ambiguous. The length of the CDR3 is 15 residues. The V gene lost 5 bases and the J gene lost 3 bases, with 14 bases spanning the gap. From germline, CDR1 is SGHTA and CDR2 FQGNSA. The CDR3 protein is CASSQGVFGKNIQYF. CDR3 DNA: TGTGCCAGCAGCCAAGGAGTCTTTGGCAAAAACATTCAGTACTTC. Combining the CDR3 with reference TRBV7-2 and TRBJ2-4 gives the whole variable domain GAGVSQSPSNKVTEKGKDVELRCDPISGHTALYWYRQSLGQGLEFLIYFQGNSAPDKSGLPSDRFSAERTGGSVSTLTIQRTQQEDSAVYLCASSQGVFGKNIQYFGAGTRLSVL.